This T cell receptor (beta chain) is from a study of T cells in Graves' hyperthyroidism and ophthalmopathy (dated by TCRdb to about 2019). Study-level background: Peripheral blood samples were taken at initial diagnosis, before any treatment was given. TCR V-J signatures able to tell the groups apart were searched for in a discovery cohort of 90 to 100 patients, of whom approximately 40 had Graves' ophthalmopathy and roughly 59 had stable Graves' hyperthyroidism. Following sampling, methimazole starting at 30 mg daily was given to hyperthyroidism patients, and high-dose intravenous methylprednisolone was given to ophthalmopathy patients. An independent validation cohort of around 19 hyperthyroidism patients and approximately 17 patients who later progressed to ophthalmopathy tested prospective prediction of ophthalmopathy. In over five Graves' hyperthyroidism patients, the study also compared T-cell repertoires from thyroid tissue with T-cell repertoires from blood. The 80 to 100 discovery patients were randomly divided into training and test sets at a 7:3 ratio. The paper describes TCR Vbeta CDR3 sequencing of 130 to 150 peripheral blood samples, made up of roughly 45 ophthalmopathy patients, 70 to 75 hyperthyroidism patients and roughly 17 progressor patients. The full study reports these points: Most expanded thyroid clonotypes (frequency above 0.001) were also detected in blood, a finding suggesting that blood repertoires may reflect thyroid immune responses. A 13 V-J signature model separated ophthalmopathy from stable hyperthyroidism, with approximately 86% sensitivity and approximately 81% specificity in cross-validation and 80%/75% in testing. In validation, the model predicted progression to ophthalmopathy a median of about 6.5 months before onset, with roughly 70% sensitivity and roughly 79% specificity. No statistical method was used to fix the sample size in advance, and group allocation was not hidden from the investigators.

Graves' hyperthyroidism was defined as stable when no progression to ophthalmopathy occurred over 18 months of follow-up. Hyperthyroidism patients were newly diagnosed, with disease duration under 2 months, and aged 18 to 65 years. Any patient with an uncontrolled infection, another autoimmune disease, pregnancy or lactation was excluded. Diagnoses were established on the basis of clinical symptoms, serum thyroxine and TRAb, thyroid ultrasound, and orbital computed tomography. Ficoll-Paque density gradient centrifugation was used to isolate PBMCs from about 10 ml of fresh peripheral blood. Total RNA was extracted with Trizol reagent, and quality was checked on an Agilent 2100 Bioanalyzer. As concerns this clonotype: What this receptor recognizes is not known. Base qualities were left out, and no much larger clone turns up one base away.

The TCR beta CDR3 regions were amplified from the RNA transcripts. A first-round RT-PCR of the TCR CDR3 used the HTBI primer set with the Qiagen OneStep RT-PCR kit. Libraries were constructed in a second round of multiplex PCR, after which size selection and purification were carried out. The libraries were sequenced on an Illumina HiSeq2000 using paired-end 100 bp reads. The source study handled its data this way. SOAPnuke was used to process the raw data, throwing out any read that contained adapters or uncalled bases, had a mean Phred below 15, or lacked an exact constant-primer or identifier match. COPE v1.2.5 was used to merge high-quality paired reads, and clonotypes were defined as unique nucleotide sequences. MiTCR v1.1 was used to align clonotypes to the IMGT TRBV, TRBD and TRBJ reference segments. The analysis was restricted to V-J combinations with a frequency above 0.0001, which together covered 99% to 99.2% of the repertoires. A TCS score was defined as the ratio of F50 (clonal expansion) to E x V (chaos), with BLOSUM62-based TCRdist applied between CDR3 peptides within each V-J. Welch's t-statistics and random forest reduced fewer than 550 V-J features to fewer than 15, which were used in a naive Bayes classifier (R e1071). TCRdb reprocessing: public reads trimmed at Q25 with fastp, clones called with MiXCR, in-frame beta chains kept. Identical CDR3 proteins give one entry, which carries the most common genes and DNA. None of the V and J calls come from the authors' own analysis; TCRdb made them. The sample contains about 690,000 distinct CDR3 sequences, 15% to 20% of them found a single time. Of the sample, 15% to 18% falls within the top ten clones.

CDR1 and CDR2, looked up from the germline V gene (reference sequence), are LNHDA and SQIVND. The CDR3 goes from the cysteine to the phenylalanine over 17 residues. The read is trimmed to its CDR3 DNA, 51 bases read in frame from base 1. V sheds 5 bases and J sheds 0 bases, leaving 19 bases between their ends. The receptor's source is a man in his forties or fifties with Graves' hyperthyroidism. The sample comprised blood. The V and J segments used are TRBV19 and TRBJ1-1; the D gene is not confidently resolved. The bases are TGTGCCAGTAGTTATAAAGCTTTCAGTTTGGTGAACACTGAAGCTTTCTTT. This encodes CASSYKAFSLVNTEAFF.